One and the same sample provided the 18 T cell receptor beta chains below, sequenced in a study of identical twins. TCRdb processed the 5' RACE reads anew with MiXCR; each CDR3 protein has one entry. The repertoire holds about 210,000 distinct CDR3 sequences, with roughly a tenth as singletons. Sequencing used memory (CD45RO+) T cells sorted from blood. These receptors originate from a woman aged 18-29 years in good health.

This clonotype was counted only a few times. The J gene is TRBJ1-1, the V gene TRBV18; the D is unclear. V was cut by 2 bases and J by 10 bases, with 14 bases left in between. Germline V CDR1 and CDR2: KGHSH, LQKENI. The CDR3 runs 13 residues. CDR3 in DNA: TGTGCCAGCTCACCAGGAATCGGCGAGGGAGCTTTCTTT. Translation: CASSPGIGEGAFF. The complete variable domain, with remaining parts taken from reference TRBV18 and TRBJ1-1, reads NAGVMQNPRHLVRRRGQEARLRCSPMKGHSHVYWYRQLPEEGLKFMVYLQKENIIDESGMPKERFSAEFPKEGPSILRIQQVVRGDSAAYFCASSPGIGEGAFFGQGTRLTVV.

This clonotype came up a few times. The gene calls are TRBV5-1 and TRBJ2-3, with TRBD1 matching 7 bases. The junction had 9 bases not matched to a gene; V was cut back by 9 bases and J by 2 bases. The CDR3 covers 14 residues. The V gene's germline CDR1 is SGHRS and CDR2 YFSETQ. The chain's CDR3 is CATSRDRDTDTQYF. DNA of the CDR3: TGCGCCACTTCCCGGGACAGAGACACAGATACGCAGTATTTT.

The rearrangement links TRBV7-2 to TRBJ1-5; 7 positions agree with TRBD1. The CDR3 sequence is 13 residues long. The V gene's germline CDR1 is SGHTA and CDR2 FQGNSA. Trimming took 6 bases from V and 10 from J; bases not matched to a gene: 9. DNA of the CDR3: TGTGCCAGCAGACCCGGGACAGAAGGTCCCCAGCATTTT. This translates into CASRPGTEGPQHF.

The rearrangement links TRBV5-1 to TRBJ1-1; 7 bases line up with TRBD1. The CDR3 is made up of 15 amino acids. In germline, CDR1 is SGHRS, CDR2 YFSETQ. V shed 0 bases and J 1 base; nucleotides not matched to a gene: 3. The DNA for the CDR3 is TGCGCCAGCAGCTTGGTGGGACAGACGAACACTGAAGCTTTCTTT. Translation gives CASSLVGQTNTEAFF.

This clonotype was counted ten times or more. The chain links TRBV20-1 to TRBJ2-2; TRBD2 matches 11 bases. Germline CDR1 and CDR2: DFQATT and SNEGSKA (reference sequence). The CDR3 is 16 residues long. With 0 bases clipped from V and 6 bases from J, the junction kept 6 bases outside the gene matches. This chain's CDR3 is CSARDPTSGSAGELFF. The CDR3 DNA reads TGCAGTGCTAGAGATCCCACTAGCGGGAGCGCCGGGGAGCTGTTTTTT.

The chain joins TRBV29-1 to TRBJ2-2; TRBD1 might be the D (6 bases). With 8 bases removed from V and 2 bases from J, the gap between germline ends came to 18 bases. Germline V lookup: CDR1 SQVTM, CDR2 ANQGSEA. The CDR3 runs to 15 residues. CDR3 amino acids: CSIRDTSFNTGELFF. DNA of the CDR3: TGCAGCATCCGGGACACCTCATTCAACACCGGGGAGCTGTTTTTT.

The V gene is TRBV2, the J gene TRBJ1-6; a possible D gene is TRBD1 (5 bases). This CDR3 is built from 15 residues. Per germline, CDR1 SNHLY and CDR2 FYNNEI. The germline V and J ends were trimmed by 5 bases and 8 bases, with 16 bases remaining between them. CDR3 nucleotides: TGTGCCAGCAGTTTCCGACCACCCAGGGATTCACCCCTCCACTTT. It translates to CASSFRPPRDSPLHF.

This clonotype was counted a few times. The chain joins TRBV5-1 to TRBJ2-2; TRBD1 is a possible D gene (6 bases). The CDR3 has 16 amino acids. Trimming stripped 4 bases from V and 3 bases from J, with 16 bases between. The germline V gene encodes CDR1 SGHRS and CDR2 YFSETQ. CDR3 nucleotide sequence: TGCGCCAGCAGCCCCGGAATTTCAGGGGACACCGGGGAGCTGTTTTTT. It yields the protein CASSPGISGDTGELFF.

This sequence joins TRBV6-1 and TRBJ2-1; 7 bases align to TRBD2. Trimming took 6 bases from V and 3 from J; bases not matched to a gene: 5. The CDR3 is made up of 14 amino acids. CDR1 is MNHNS and CDR2 is SASEGT in the germline V gene. The CDR3 DNA follows: TGTGCCAGCAGAATAAGCGGGAACTACAATGAGCAGTTCTTC. Its protein is CASRISGNYNEQFF.

This clonotype has only a few counts. The CDR3 spells CASSPPGQVLYEQYF. DNA of the CDR3: TGTGCCAGCTCACCTCCTGGACAGGTCCTCTACGAGCAGTACTTC. V gene TRBV18 combines with J gene TRBJ2-7; 7 bases align to TRBD1. Trimming took 3 bases from V and 3 from J; bases not matched to a gene: 8. The CDR3 is 15 residues long. Germline V lookup: CDR1 KGHSH, CDR2 LQKENI. The variable domain in full, completed from reference TRBV18 and TRBJ2-7, reads NAGVMQNPRHLVRRRGQEARLRCSPMKGHSHVYWYRQLPEEGLKFMVYLQKENIIDESGMPKERFSAEFPKEGPSILRIQQVVRGDSAAYFCASSPPGQVLYEQYFGPGTRLTVT.

CDR3 nucleotides: TGTGCCAGCAGGGGCAGCGGCGACCACTATGGCTACACCTTC. This sequence encodes CASRGSGDHYGYTF. The chain recombines TRBV4-2 with TRBJ1-2; unclear D gene. Germline lookup yields CDR1 LGHNA and CDR2 YNFKEQ. The CDR3 is 14 amino acids. V was shortened by 6 bases and J by 3 bases, with 14 bases between the two germline ends.

This clonotype was counted between two and nine times. J is TRBJ1-1 and V is TRBV7-2; 7 nucleotides align to TRBD1. Unmatched junction bases numbered 3, after V lost 2 bases and J lost 0 bases. The V gene's germline CDR1 is SGHTA and CDR2 FQGNSA. The CDR3 loop spans 15 amino acids. The CDR3 DNA reads TGTGCCAGCAGCTTACAGGGGGTATTGAACACTGAAGCTTTCTTT. It is translated as CASSLQGVLNTEAFF.

The chain combines TRBV4-1 with TRBJ1-4; 9 bases agree with TRBD1. With 5 bases clipped from V and 8 bases from J, the junction kept 6 bases outside the gene matches. This CDR3 spans 14 amino acids. Looked up from germline, CDR1 is MGHRA and CDR2 is YSYEKL. The CDR3 nucleotides read TGCGCCAGCAGCGTCAGACAGGGGGGCGAAAAACTGTTTTTT. Its translation is CASSVRQGGEKLFF.

The J gene is TRBJ2-7, the V gene TRBV5-1; TRBD1 matches 10 bases. Germline CDR1 SGHRS, CDR2 YFSETQ. V shed 4 bases and J 7 bases; nucleotides not matched to a gene: 14. The CDR3 has 16 residues. The CDR3 protein is CASSPSPTGGVGEQYF. In DNA form, the CDR3 reads TGCGCCAGCAGCCCCAGCCCGACAGGGGGCGTGGGGGAGCAGTACTTC. The full variable domain, its missing parts supplied by reference TRBV5-1 and TRBJ2-7, is KAGVTQTPRYLIKTRGQQVTLSCSPISGHRSVSWYQQTPGQGLQFLFEYFSETQRNKGNFPGRFSGRQFSNSRSEMNVSTLELGDSALYLCASSPSPTGGVGEQYFGPGTRLTVT.

The chain uses TRBV2 and TRBJ2-7, with D unresolved. The CDR3 consists of 15 residues. CDR1 and CDR2 from the germline V gene are SNHLY and FYNNEI. V gave up 6 bases and J gave up 0 bases, with 15 bases separating them. The CDR3 spells CASRPRRGSSYEQYF. CDR3 coding DNA: TGTGCCAGCAGACCTCGCCGCGGTAGCTCCTACGAGCAGTACTTC.

The chain links TRBV9 to TRBJ1-6; TRBD1 matches 11 bases. From germline, CDR1 is SGDLS and CDR2 YYNGEE. The CDR3 length is 16 residues. The V gene end was trimmed by 4 bases and the J gene end by 8 bases; junction bases not matched to a gene: 8. The CDR3 spells CASSLRDRGMDSPLHF. The CDR3 nucleotides are TGTGCCAGCAGCCTCAGGGACAGGGGGATGGATTCACCCCTCCACTTT.

V and J are TRBV10-3 and TRBJ2-2; no firm D call. This CDR3 comprises 14 residues. Germline lookup yields CDR1 ENHRY and CDR2 SYGVKD. V was pared by 10 bases and J by 2 bases, with 14 bases between. The CDR3 spells CATLPAPNTGELFF. The CDR3 bases are TGTGCCACCCTCCCAGCGCCCAACACCGGGGAGCTGTTTTTT.

This clonotype was recorded at least ten times. The chain carries TRBV28 and TRBJ2-1; D unresolved. The CDR3 sequence is 14 residues long. V lost 3 bases to trimming and J lost 4 bases, with 10 bases between them. Germline-derived CDR1 and CDR2 are MDHEN and SYDVKM. The CDR3 loop is CASSLGSMYNEQFF. CDR3 nucleotide sequence: TGTGCCAGCAGTTTGGGTTCGATGTACAATGAGCAGTTCTTC.